This T cell receptor beta chain was obtained from a study of cytotoxic CD8 clonotypes in ibrutinib-treated CLL. Study-level results: At ibrutinib response, clonality increased, and at progression it declined back toward baseline. In sustained-remission versus progressing patients, sampling times differed.

Generated by immunoSEQ multiplex PCR, the TCRdb table keeps only in-frame clones and is missing some. The table includes some 140,000 clones, approximately 80% detected once. This clone appeared a few times. Its antigen remains unknown. Trimming cost V 5 bases and J 2 bases, with 10 bases left between them. The CDR3 runs 13 residues. Germline CDR1 and CDR2: SGHRS and YFSETQ. The clonotype comes from a human donor with chronic lymphocytic leukemia. The material was PBMCs, obtained after 24 months of ibrutinib treatment. J is TRBJ1-1 and V is TRBV5-1, with D possibly matching TRBD1 (5 bases). The chain's CDR3 is CASSLDINTEAFF. In DNA form, the CDR3 reads TGCGCCAGCAGTCTGGACATTAACACTGAAGCTTTCTTT.